Shown below are 21 T cell receptor beta chains from a single sample sequenced in a study of metastatic and nonmetastatic thyroid tumors. Via MiXCR, TCRdb re-called the PCR reads. Among 15,000 to 20,000 clones listed, roughly 36% were seen once. Thyroid surgery had not been preceded by any treatment in any patient. The sample comprised tumor tissue. These receptors all stem from a female donor with papillary thyroid cancer or a benign thyroid nodule (not recorded which). Some clones in this sample may be carry-over from other donors' samples.

The chain is built from TRBV9 and TRBJ1-3; D is unresolved. Trimming took 1 base from V and 0 from J, leaving 8 bases between them. The CDR3 is 15 residues long. CDR1 and CDR2 (germline): SGDLS, YYNGEE. The CDR3 loop is CASSVLAASGNTIYF. CDR3 in DNA: TGTGCCAGCAGCGTATTGGCAGCCTCTGGAAACACCATATATTTT.

The J gene is TRBJ1-6, the V gene TRBV6-4; weak D call: TRBD1 (5 bases). CDR3 size: 14 residues. The V gene lost 6 bases and the J gene lost 10 bases, with 16 bases spanning the gap. Looked up from germline, CDR1 is MRHNA and CDR2 is SNTAGT. CDR3 sequence reads: CASSPSGGESPLHF. CDR3 nucleotide sequence: TGTGCCAGCAGCCCATCGGGAGGGGAGTCACCCCTCCACTTT.

The rearrangement uses TRBV5-1 and TRBJ2-7, with D possibly TRBD2 on 6 matching bases. The germline V gene has CDR1 SGHRS and CDR2 YFSETQ. The V and J ends lost 4 bases and 3 bases respectively, with 17 bases between them. The CDR3 consists of 15 residues. The CDR3 reads CASSPGELRDYEQYF. The CDR3 bases are TGCGCCAGCAGCCCGGGAGAGTTGCGGGACTACGAGCAGTACTTC.

This clone came up many times. The gene calls are TRBV2 and TRBJ2-5; 9 bases fit TRBD1. Germline trimming cut 6 bases from V and 6 bases from J; bases unmatched to any gene: 8. CDR1 and CDR2 from the germline V gene are SNHLY and FYNNEI. This CDR3 has 14 amino acids. The CDR3 DNA reads as TGTGCCAGCAGCGGGACAGGGAGCCCAAAGACCCAGTACTTC. Residues: CASSGTGSPKTQYF. Together with reference TRBV2 and TRBJ2-5, the CDR3 gives the full variable domain: EPEVTQTPSHQVTQMGQEVILRCVPISNHLYFYWYRQILGQKVEFLVSFYNNEISEKSEIFDDQFSVERPDGSNFTLKIRSTKLEDSAMYFCASSGTGSPKTQYFGPGTRLLVL.

By share, this clone counts as medium-sized (0.01 to 0.1%). The gene calls are TRBV5-1 and TRBJ2-1, with 7 bases aligning to TRBD2. The CDR3 sequence is 15 residues long. The germline V gene has CDR1 SGHRS and CDR2 YFSETQ. V was clipped by 1 base and J by 4 bases; unmatched bases: 5. Written as DNA, the CDR3 is TGCGCCAGCAGCTTGATTAGCGGGTATTACAATGAGCAGTTCTTC. Translation gives CASSLISGYYNEQFF.

The chain employs TRBV25-1 and TRBJ2-1; unclear D gene. Germline lookup yields CDR1 MGHDK and CDR2 SYGVNS. This CDR3 has 13 residues. The V gene lost 7 bases and the J gene lost 9 bases, with 16 bases spanning the gap. The CDR3 region has the DNA TGTGCCAGCAAGTCGACCGGTCTCGTTGAGCAGTTCTTC. Translation gives CASKSTGLVEQFF. Supplemented by reference TRBV25-1 and TRBJ2-1, the full variable domain reads EADIYQTPRYLVIGTGKKITLECSQTMGHDKMYWYQQDPGMELHLIHYSYGVNSTEKGDLSSESTVSRIRTEHFPLTLESARPSHTSQYLCASKSTGLVEQFFGPGTRLTVL.

The table lists this clone with a few counts. The rearrangement uses TRBV6-1 and TRBJ2-1, with TRBD2 matching over 9 bases. CDR1 is MNHNS and CDR2 is SASEGT in the germline V gene. This CDR3 contains 14 residues. The V segment lost 6 bases and the J segment 9 bases; nucleotides outside the gene matches: 9. The CDR3, as DNA: TGTGCCAGCAGAGCTAGCGGGATGAAGGGTGAGCAGTTCTTC. It translates to CASRASGMKGEQFF.

This clone is classed as medium-sized (0.01 to 0.1%). The chain has TRBV20-1 and TRBJ2-7; TRBD2 might be the D (6 bases). Trimming pared 6 bases from V and 3 bases from J, leaving 21 bases between. The germline gives CDR1 DFQATT, CDR2 SNEGSKA (reference sequence). The length of the CDR3 is 15 residues. CDR3 nucleotide sequence: TGCAGTGCCCCGCGGGTCAGCGGGCAGGGCTACGAGCAGTACTTC. Encoded protein: CSAPRVSGQGYEQYF.

The V gene is TRBV11-2, the J gene TRBJ1-2; TRBD1 is a possible D gene (6 bases). Germline V gene lookup returns CDR1 SGHAT and CDR2 FQNNGV. CDR3 size: 14 residues. Trimming took off 5 bases at V and 8 bases at J, with 18 bases between the two ends. The CDR3 region is CASSPKQGELGYTF. DNA for the CDR3: TGTGCCAGCAGCCCGAAACAGGGAGAGTTGGGCTACACCTTC.

J is TRBJ2-5 and V is TRBV20-1; TRBD1 aligns across 8 bases. The germline gives CDR1 DFQATT, CDR2 SNEGSKA (reference sequence). The CDR3 runs to 12 residues. The V and J ends lost 5 bases and 2 bases, in that order; junction bases with no gene match: 1. Here the CDR3 reads CSAGDRQETQYF. CDR3 coding DNA: TGCAGTGCTGGGGACAGGCAAGAGACCCAGTACTTC.

This clone was observed a handful of times. J is TRBJ1-2 and V is TRBV28, with TRBD1 as a possible D gene (5 bases). Germline V gene lookup returns CDR1 MDHEN and CDR2 SYDVKM. Trimming pared 7 bases from V and 4 bases from J, leaving 19 bases between. The CDR3 is 15 amino acids. The CDR3 is CASTPGPFGGYGYTF. The CDR3, as DNA: TGTGCCAGCACCCCGGGGCCCTTCGGGGGCTATGGCTACACCTTC.

With regard to this clone: At one end, the junction sequence differs from germline, possibly due to a read error. This chain links TRBV6-1 with TRBJ2-2; 7 nucleotides line up with TRBD1. Germline CDR1 MNHNS, CDR2 SASEGT. The CDR3 extends over 17 amino acids. The chain's CDR3 is CARSEGWGTVVMWELFF. CDR3 in DNA: TGTGCCAGAAGTGAAGGTTGGGGGACAGTCGTGATGTGGGAGCTGTTTTTT.

This clone was recorded at least ten times. The chain combines TRBV5-1 with TRBJ2-5; 9 bases agree with TRBD2. CDR1 and CDR2 from the germline V gene are SGHRS and YFSETQ. V shed 5 bases, J shed 5 bases, and the junction held 10 bases outside the gene matches. The CDR3 contains 15 residues. CDR3 residues: CASRLAGYRVETQYF. In nucleotides, the CDR3 is TGCGCCAGCAGGCTAGCGGGATATCGGGTGGAGACCCAGTACTTC.

This clone is labeled as medium-sized. This chain joins TRBV2 and TRBJ1-2; D not resolved. Trimming took 1 base from V and 4 from J, leaving 4 bases between them. Germline loops: CDR1 SNHLY, CDR2 FYNNEI. This CDR3 is 12 amino acids long. The CDR3 here is CASSEGAYGYTF. The DNA for the CDR3 is TGTGCCAGCAGTGAAGGGGCCTATGGCTACACCTTC.

This sequence joins TRBV19 and TRBJ1-3; TRBD1 aligns across 7 bases. Per the germline V gene, CDR1 is LNHDA and CDR2 is SQIVND (reference sequence). The CDR3 is 17 amino acids. J gave up 0 bases and V 3 bases, and 8 bases lay outside the gene matches. CDR3 region: CASSMSWDSLSGNTIYF. The CDR3 DNA follows: TGTGCCAGTAGTATGAGCTGGGACAGCCTCTCTGGAAACACCATATATTTT.

In its sample, this clone was seen many times. The chain recombines TRBV11-3 with TRBJ2-5, with no clear D. V lost 5 bases and J lost 3, with 13 bases in between. This CDR3 spans 14 amino acids. Germline CDR1 SGHNT, CDR2 YENEEA. CDR3 sequence reads: CASSEMAAEETQYF. CDR3 sequence (DNA): TGTGCCAGCAGCGAAATGGCGGCCGAAGAGACCCAGTACTTC.

By share, this clone counts as medium-sized. The sample holds other DNA sequences that translate to the same CDR3. This chain uses TRBV6-1 with TRBJ1-1, with 7 bases matching TRBD1. Germline loops: CDR1 MNHNS, CDR2 SASEGT. This CDR3 spans 12 amino acids. J was trimmed by 4 bases and V by 10 bases; bases with no gene match: 6. The CDR3 coding sequence is TGTGCCAACAGGGGCCCGGGCACTGAAGCTTTCTTT. Translation: CANRGPGTEAFF.

The J gene is TRBJ2-2, the V gene TRBV9; D not certain. In germline, CDR1 is SGDLS, CDR2 YYNGEE. V lost 1 base and J 2 bases, leaving 12 bases between the germline ends. CDR3 size: 16 residues. The CDR3: CASSVSSCVNTGELFF. The CDR3 nucleotides are TGTGCCAGCAGCGTATCCTCCTGTGTAAACACCGGGGAGCTGTTTTTT. The full variable domain, its missing parts supplied by reference TRBV9 and TRBJ2-2, is DSGVTQTPKHLITATGQRVTLRCSPRSGDLSVYWYQQSLDQGLQFLIQYYNGEERAKGNILERFSAQQFPDLHSELNLSSLELGDSALYFCASSVSSCVNTGELFFGEGSRLTVL.

This clone was picked up a small number of times. The gene calls are TRBV12-3 or TRBV12-4 and TRBJ1-1, with D perhaps TRBD1 (5 bases). Between the trimmed V and J ends, which lost 6 bases and 1 base, there was a span of 9 bases. The CDR3 consists of 13 residues. CDR3 sequence reads: CASSPGGNTEAFF. The CDR3 coding sequence is TGTGCCAGCAGCCCCGGGGGGAACACTGAAGCTTTCTTT.

Notes on this clone: One end of the junction fails to match germline, which may point to a read error. This sequence joins TRBV18 and TRBJ1-4; TRBD1 matches at 7 bases. The CDR3 totals 17 residues. Germline CDR1 is KGHSH and CDR2 is LQKENI. The CDR3 protein is CATSPRLAGTDNERLFF. The DNA of the CDR3 is TGTGCCACCTCACCACGCCTCGCAGGGACAGATAATGAAAGACTGTTTTTT.

This clone was found a few times. The rearrangement joins TRBV24-1 to TRBJ2-2, with unresolved D. V lost 4 bases to trimming and J lost 4 bases, with 9 bases between them. Germline CDR1 and CDR2: KGHDR and SFDVKD. This CDR3 contains 14 residues. The CDR3 is CATSETGVTGELFF. As DNA, the CDR3 is TGTGCCACCAGTGAGACGGGCGTCACCGGGGAGCTGTTTTTT.